Each of the 12 T cell receptor beta chains below was sequenced from the same sample in a study of cytomegalovirus exposure and HLA in healthy donors. The study ran its PCR with 60 Vbeta and 13 Jbeta primers. The data were produced by immunoSEQ multiplex PCR, yet TCRdb's version contains in-frame clones alone and is incomplete. Among roughly 130,000 clones listed, 75% to 85% were seen once. The sample consisted of PBMCs. These receptors originate from a woman aged 18 to 35 in good health and CMV-seropositive.

The chain recombines TRBV9 with TRBJ2-5; D might be TRBD1 (6 bases). The DNA end is a closer match to TRBJ2-7, so the J assignment may be wrong. In germline, CDR1 is SGDLS, CDR2 YYNGEE. The CDR3 runs to 15 residues. Here the CDR3 DNA reads TGTGCCAGCAGCGTAGGGGGGCCCGCGGTTTACGAGCAGTACTTC. Its protein is CASSVGGPAVYEQYF.

V and J are TRBV10-3 and TRBJ1-6; D might be TRBD1 (6 bases). From germline, CDR1 is ENHRY and CDR2 SYGVKD. The length of the CDR3 is 13 residues. The V end lost 10 bases, the J end lost 7 bases, and 14 bases lay between the germline ends. This chain's CDR3 is CATWGRQNSPLHF. The CDR3 nucleotides are TGTGCCACCTGGGGGCGACAGAATTCACCCCTCCACTTT.

The rearrangement joins TRBV6-1 to TRBJ2-1; possible D gene TRBD1, 6 bases. Germline assignment: CDR1 MNHNS and CDR2 SASEGT. CDR3 length equals 12 residues. V gave up 6 bases and J gave up 12 bases, with 15 bases separating them. The CDR3 spells CASRVWGLGQFF. CDR3 sequence (DNA): TGTGCCAGCAGGGTCTGGGGGCTTGGGCAGTTCTTC.

The chain joins TRBV15 to TRBJ1-5; D ambiguous. Germline lookup yields CDR1 LNHNV and CDR2 YYDKDF (reference sequence). Trimming stripped 1 base from V and 4 bases from J, with 8 bases between. This CDR3 has 14 amino acids. This chain's CDR3 is CATSRALWNQPQHF. The CDR3 nucleotides are TGTGCCACCAGCAGAGCCCTATGGAATCAGCCCCAGCATTTT. Variable domain in full (rest from reference TRBV15 and TRBJ1-5): DAMVIQNPRYQVTQFGKPVTLSCSQTLNHNVMYWYQQKSSQAPKLLFHYYDKDFNNEADTPDNFQSRRPNTSFCFLDIRSPGLGDTAMYLCATSRALWNQPQHFGDGTRLSIL.

The V gene is TRBV19, the J gene TRBJ2-1, with D possibly being TRBD1 (6 bases). Deletions cut 5 bases from V and 0 bases from J, with 17 bases between. Germline CDR1 is LNHDA and CDR2 is SQIVND (reference sequence). The CDR3 is 17 amino acids. The CDR3 sequence: CASSPRAGDLSYNEQFF. The DNA of the CDR3 is TGTGCCAGTAGTCCCCGGGCAGGGGACCTCTCCTACAATGAGCAGTTCTTC. The full variable domain, its missing parts supplied by reference TRBV19 and TRBJ2-1, is DGGITQSPKYLFRKEGQNVTLSCEQNLNHDAMYWYRQDPGQGLRLIYYSQIVNDFQKGDIAEGYSVSREKKESFPLTVTSAQKNPTAFYLCASSPRAGDLSYNEQFFGPGTRLTVL.

The chain joins TRBV4-1 to TRBJ2-1; tentatively, D is TRBD2 (6 bases). The CDR3 has 12 amino acids. V was clipped by 6 bases and J by 10 bases, with 13 bases between them. Germline V gene lookup returns CDR1 MGHRA and CDR2 YSYEKL. The DNA of the CDR3 is TGCGCCAGCAGACTTAGCGGCTCAGAGCAGTTCTTC. Translating it yields CASRLSGSEQFF.

The chain joins TRBV5-5 to TRBJ2-7; 8 bases align to TRBD2. After removal of 1 base from V and 5 bases from J, the junction contained 5 bases not matched to a gene. The CDR3 is made up of 14 amino acids. CDR1 is SGHKS, CDR2 YYEKEE, per germline (reference sequence). CDR3 sequence reads: CASSLLAGSHEQYF. As DNA, the CDR3 is TGTGCCAGCAGCTTGCTAGCGGGTTCCCACGAGCAGTACTTC.

In this sample, this clone turned up once. The V gene is TRBV2, the J gene TRBJ1-1, with 8 bases lining up with TRBD1. The CDR3 loop spans 14 amino acids. Germline V gene data show CDR1 as SNHLY and CDR2 as FYNNEI. V shed 7 bases, J shed 6 bases, and the junction held 10 bases outside the gene matches. DNA for the CDR3: TGTGCCAGCATTCTACAGGGGGTAAACCCTGAAGCTTTCTTT. It codes for CASILQGVNPEAFF.

The count of this clone is one. J is TRBJ2-7 and V is TRBV5-1, with 9 bases fitting TRBD1. Germline CDR1 SGHRS, CDR2 YFSETQ. The CDR3 consists of 18 residues. The V gene end was trimmed by 1 base and the J gene end by 4 bases; junction bases not matched to a gene: 15. CDR3 sequence reads: CASSLWSRGQGTLYEQYF. The CDR3 nucleotides read TGCGCCAGCAGCTTGTGGAGCCGAGGACAGGGGACCTTATACGAGCAGTACTTC.

The chain uses TRBV6-5 and TRBJ1-2, with 9 bases fitting TRBD1. The germline V gene has CDR1 MNHEY and CDR2 SVGAGI. The CDR3 spans 13 residues. V shed 7 bases, J shed 7 bases, and the junction held 7 bases outside the gene matches. CDR3 residues: CASKPTGGPGYTF. The DNA of the CDR3 is TGTGCCAGCAAACCCACAGGGGGCCCTGGCTACACCTTC.

This clone appeared a few times. Other DNA variants within this sample encode the same CDR3. The chain joins TRBV15 to TRBJ1-2; a weak D match, TRBD1 (6 bases). Germline V gene lookup returns CDR1 LNHNV and CDR2 YYDKDF (reference sequence). Trimming cost V 0 bases and J 4 bases, with 12 bases left between them. The CDR3 totals 15 residues. The CDR3 region is CATSRDNQGSYGYTF. CDR3 nucleotides: TGTGCCACCAGCAGAGATAACCAGGGGAGCTATGGCTACACCTTC.

The rearrangement uses TRBV30 and TRBJ1-2; 7 bases fit TRBD1. Losses at the gene ends were 3 bases for V and 6 bases for J; bases not matched to a gene: 16. From germline, CDR1 is GTSNPN and CDR2 SVGIG (reference sequence). The CDR3 sequence is 16 residues long. This chain's CDR3 is CAWSSRQGLFLHGYTF. CDR3 DNA sequence: TGTGCCTGGAGCTCCCGACAGGGTTTGTTTCTTCATGGCTACACCTTC.